This is a list of T cell receptor beta chains from one sample in a study of T-cell memory formation after mild COVID-19. TCRdb reanalysed the 5' RACE reads using MiXCR and keeps one entry per CDR3 protein. This repertoire shows 100,000 to 150,000 distinct CDR3 sequences, 15% to 20% found once; its top ten account for 4.5% to 5.5%. Sequenced sample: PBMCs or a T cell subset sorted from them (not recorded which). The origin of the receptors is a man aged 18 to 30 who had mild COVID-19 (a few samples of this study predate the infection). Cell type and time point are not known. The CDR3 runs from the conserved cysteine through the conserved F or W. The order of the fields is J gene, clone size, V gene, CDR3 protein. Some rows have no size entry. The others give once, few or many, or a class for an expanded clone.

TRBJ2-5	.	TRBV7-2	CASGPTGGGGETQYF
TRBJ1-2	.	TRBV20-1	CSARDVMSPRPYGYTF
TRBJ2-2	.	TRBV9	CASSVVWGTGELFF
TRBJ2-3	few	TRBV5-1	CASSLGGQGGTDTQYF
TRBJ1-1	.	TRBV29-1	CSVGDTEAFF
TRBJ1-1	few	TRBV18	CASRNSLMNTEAFF
TRBJ1-2	.	TRBV7-6	CASSLPGFYGYTF
TRBJ1-1	.	TRBV18	CASSLGARNTEAFF
TRBJ2-7	many	TRBV5-1	CASSLSGLASYEQYF
TRBJ2-1	.	TRBV24-1	CATSDLQDNEQFF
TRBJ2-7	few	TRBV30	CAWSPGTLAYEQYF
TRBJ1-6	few	TRBV4-3	CASSQEPPGSYNSPLHF
TRBJ2-5	.	TRBV14	CASSQFQETQYF
TRBJ2-3	.	TRBV6-5	CASSQGGPGTQYF
TRBJ2-1	many	TRBV12-3/TRBV12-4	CASDKQGSAYNEQFF
TRBJ2-1	.	TRBV6-2/TRBV6-3	CASSYSTWGAGGTYNEQFF
TRBJ1-1	few	TRBV20-1	CSASPWTAGYTEAFF
TRBJ2-6	many	TRBV5-6	CASSLGTSGANVLTF
TRBJ1-2	.	TRBV5-6	CASSSDRGSYGYTF
TRBJ2-2	many	TRBV5-1	CASSLGIANTGELFF
TRBJ1-3	few	TRBV19	CASRSLRGVYGNTIYF
TRBJ2-4	.	TRBV5-6	CASSLSPGAANIQYF
TRBJ1-1	.	TRBV20-1	CSGRGLMNTEAFF
TRBJ2-6	.	TRBV20-1	CSARGGTGANVLTF
TRBJ2-2	.	TRBV5-1	CASSLEGVPGELFF
TRBJ2-1	.	TRBV18	CASSPRSTVKTEYNEQFF
TRBJ2-3	few	TRBV5-1	CASSLVGGAGDTQYF
TRBJ2-2	many	TRBV5-1	CASSALADELFF
TRBJ2-1	.	TRBV5-1	CASSLGTGQASGQFF
TRBJ2-4	few	TRBV6-1	CASSEALALGAKNIQYF
TRBJ2-3	.	TRBV6-2/TRBV6-3	CASSSVLDTQYF
TRBJ2-5	.	TRBV6-2/TRBV6-3	CASSYIRTGGETQYF
TRBJ1-3	.	TRBV18	CASSPRDRANTIYF
TRBJ2-3	.	TRBV7-2	CASSLVGTRSDTQYF
TRBJ2-7	.	TRBV6-5	CASSFTGTSRYEQYF
TRBJ2-7	.	TRBV3-1	CASSPQSSYEQYF
TRBJ2-5	.	TRBV24-1	CATSDIQETQYF
TRBJ1-2	few	TRBV6-5	CASRTGVTGYTF
TRBJ1-6	.	TRBV20-1	CSALTGTHNSPLHF
TRBJ2-2	.	TRBV27	CASSWTVSRTFPVAGELFF
TRBJ1-1	few	TRBV20-1	CSASRTGAMNTEAFF
TRBJ2-1	.	TRBV12-3/TRBV12-4	CASSSRGDSYNEQFF
TRBJ2-3	few	TRBV7-2	CASSPRTVTDTQYF
TRBJ2-7	many	TRBV9	CASSVGAGGTYEQYF